The 2 T cell receptor beta chains listed next were all sequenced from one sample in a study of CD8 T cells in Susac syndrome. RNA amounts of roughly 0.45 to 1 ug underwent reverse transcription with random hexamers. TCRdb re-called the immunoSEQ multiplex PCR reads through MiXCR, storing one row per CDR3 protein. This table has 150,000 to 200,000 distinct CDR3 sequences, roughly 92% appearing once. Material: CD4+ T cells from PBMCs. These receptor sequences come from a human donor with multiple sclerosis.

The chain recombines TRBV27 with TRBJ2-7; 11 bases align to TRBD2. Germline CDR1 and CDR2: MNHEY and SMNVEV (reference sequence). Trimming cost V 4 bases and J 6 bases; bases outside gene matches: 8. The CDR3 contains 15 residues. Here the CDR3 reads CASSSTGLAGGEQYF. CDR3 nucleotides: TGTGCCAGCAGTTCAACTGGGCTAGCGGGAGGCGAGCAGTACTTC.

This chain uses TRBV23-1 with TRBJ2-1, with TRBD1 as a possible D gene (6 bases). TRBV23-1 qualifies as an ORF whose function is uncertain. Trimming left V 0 bases short and J 8 bases short, with 11 bases between. The CDR3 covers 14 residues. In DNA form, the CDR3 reads TGCGCCAGCAGTCAATCGGACAGTACCCATGAGCAGTTCTTC. This encodes CASSQSDSTHEQFF.